Sequencing of this T cell receptor (beta chain) was carried out in a study of CD8 T cells in ankylosing spondylitis. Regarding the study as a whole: Clones tied to disease were said to be significantly enriched in matched ankylosing spondylitis synovial fluid. What appeared characteristic of ankylosing spondylitis blood was a TCR beta motif of under 10 highly homologous variants.

One entry per CDR3 protein, called by TCRdb with MiXCR from the 5' RACE reads. Counted here are under 300,000 distinct CDR3 sequences, about 10% occurring once; the ten biggest clones make up under 8%. There are 15 residues in the CDR3. Germline V gene lookup returns CDR1 SGHRS and CDR2 YFSETQ. Trimming at V came to 5 bases and at J to 5 bases, leaving 4 bases not matched to a gene. This clonotype was recorded many times. Its specificity is unknown. This receptor was taken from a male donor with ankylosing spondylitis or in good health (not recorded which). The chain carries TRBV5-1 and TRBJ2-1; 13 bases map to TRBD2. The sample was blood, either unsorted or a sorted T cell fraction (not recorded which). Here the CDR3 DNA reads TGCGCCAGCAGTTTTGGGACTAGCGGGAACAATGAGCAGTTCTTC. It translates to CASSFGTSGNNEQFF.